A selection of T cell receptor beta chains follows, all from one sample in a study of cytomegalovirus exposure and HLA in healthy donors. The protocol was immunoSEQ multiplex PCR, while the TCRdb copy is restricted to in-frame clones and leaves out a portion. In the table there are 200,000 to 250,000 clones, about 75% of which are singletons. Sequencing input: PBMCs. The receptors here all came from a woman aged 25 to 39 in good health and CMV-seronegative. CDR3s include the opening cysteine and the closing phenylalanine or tryptophan. The D gene is left open where the match is weak. A clone size is listed for some rows: how often the clone was seen (once, few, many), or a class if it is expanded.

size: NA
V: TRBV18
J: TRBJ1-2
D: NA
DNA: TGTGCCAGCTCACCGTCACAGGGTAATGGCTACACCTTC
CDR3: CASSPSQGNGYTF

size: once
V: TRBV7-8
J: TRBJ2-2
D: TRBD1
DNA: TGTGCCAGCAGCTTGGTGGGGACAGAAACCGGGGAGCTGTTTTTT
CDR3: CASSLVGTETGELFF

size: NA
V: TRBV23-1
J: TRBJ2-5
D: NA
DNA: TGCGCCAGCAGTCAATCGAGGGGGGGCGAGACCCAGTACTTC
CDR3: CASSQSRGGETQYF

size: once
V: TRBV6-1
J: TRBJ2-7
D: TRBD2
DNA: TGTGCCAGCATATCTCTAGCGGGGCCGTACGAGCAGTACTTC
CDR3: CASISLAGPYEQYF

size: once
V: TRBV6-1
J: TRBJ2-2
D: NA
DNA: TGTGCCAGCAGTGAACTCGGGAGTGGCACCGGGGAGCTGTTTTTT
CDR3: CASSELGSGTGELFF

size: NA
V: TRBV9
J: TRBJ1-1
D: NA
DNA: TGTGCCAGCAGCGTAGACGGGGGGGTTGAAGCTTTCTTT
CDR3: CASSVDGGVEAFF

size: few
V: TRBV18
J: TRBJ2-7
D: TRBD1
DNA: TGTGCCAGCTCAACTGACGCGGGACAGGGGTCCTCCTTTACGAACTTC
CDR3: CASSTDAGQGSSFTNF

size: NA
V: TRBV6-1
J: TRBJ2-7
D: TRBD1
DNA: TGTGCCAGCACTTCGGACAGGGGAAGCTCCTACGAGCAGTACTTC
CDR3: CASTSDRGSSYEQYF

size: NA
V: TRBV6-6
J: TRBJ1-2
D: NA
DNA: TGTGCCAGCAGTTACTCGCGGGATAACTATGGCTACACCTTC
CDR3: CASSYSRDNYGYTF

size: NA
V: TRBV27
J: TRBJ1-2
D: NA
DNA: TGTGCCAGCAGCCAGACAGGATCCCTCTATGGCTACACCTTC
CDR3: CASSQTGSLYGYTF

size: few
V: TRBV9
J: TRBJ2-7
D: TRBD2
DNA: TGTGCCAGCAGCACTGGGACTAGCGCCCCCGGGGTAACCTACGAGCAGTACTTC
CDR3: CASSTGTSAPGVTYEQYF

size: few
V: TRBV5-4
J: TRBJ2-1
D: TRBD2
DNA: TGTGCCAGCAGCTTGGATCGGGGGGTATACAATGAGCAGTTCTTC
CDR3: CASSLDRGVYNEQFF

size: NA
V: TRBV29-1
J: TRBJ1-2
D: TRBD1
DNA: TGCAGCGTTAGGGGGACAGGGCCGGGTGGCTACACCTTC
CDR3: CSVRGTGPGGYTF

size: NA
V: TRBV19
J: TRBJ1-2
D: TRBD1
DNA: TGTGCCAGTAGTACTCGGGACAGATACTATGGCTACACCTTC
CDR3: CASSTRDRYYGYTF

size: NA
V: TRBV29-1
J: TRBJ2-3
D: NA
DNA: TGCAGCGTTGAAGGCGGCAGGGGAGCCGATACGCAGTATTTT
CDR3: CSVEGGRGADTQYF

size: NA
V: TRBV21-1
J: TRBJ1-2
D: NA
DNA: TGTGCCAGCAGCAAAGTCTACCTTCGCACCTTC
CDR3: CASSKVYLRTF

size: NA
V: TRBV20-1
J: TRBJ2-1
D: NA
DNA: TGCAGTGCCCCTTCCTACAATGAGCAGTTCTTC
CDR3: CSAPSYNEQFF

size: few
V: TRBV6-5
J: TRBJ2-6
D: NA
DNA: TGTGCCAGCAGTCTTTGGAGCTCTGGGGCCAACGTCCTGACTTTC
CDR3: CASSLWSSGANVLTF

size: once
V: TRBV29-1
J: TRBJ2-7
D: TRBD1
DNA: TGCAGCGTTCAAGTACCGGGACAGGGGGCGGCTTACGAGCAGTACTTC
CDR3: CSVQVPGQGAAYEQYF

size: NA
V: TRBV19
J: TRBJ1-5
D: NA
DNA: TGTGCCAGTAGTATATCTACAGGGACTCAGCCCCAGCATTTT
CDR3: CASSISTGTQPQHF

size: NA
V: TRBV7-2
J: TRBJ1-2
D: NA
DNA: TGTGCCAGCAGCTTAGTAAAAGACATCTATGGCTACACCTTC
CDR3: CASSLVKDIYGYTF

size: once
V: TRBV9
J: TRBJ2-5
D: NA
DNA: TGTGCCAGCAGCGTAGACGGAGGGACCCGACTAGTGGCAGAGACCCAGTACTTC
CDR3: CASSVDGGTRLVAETQYF

size: few
V: TRBV18
J: TRBJ2-7
D: TRBD1
DNA: TGTGCCAGCTCTCCCTTTGGGACAGGGACGGCCTACGAGCAGTACTTC
CDR3: CASSPFGTGTAYEQYF

size: NA
V: TRBV5-1
J: TRBJ2-7
D: TRBD1
DNA: TGCGCCAGCAGCCCCGGGACAGGGGGACCCTACGAGCAGTACTTC
CDR3: CASSPGTGGPYEQYF

size: NA
V: TRBV7-3
J: TRBJ1-1
D: NA
DNA: TGTGCCAGCAGCATGGGGGCAGGGAACACTGAAGCTTTCTTT
CDR3: CASSMGAGNTEAFF

size: NA
V: TRBV6-1
J: TRBJ1-1
D: TRBD1
DNA: TGTGCCAGCAGACGCACCGGGACAGTGAACACTGAAGCTTTCTTT
CDR3: CASRRTGTVNTEAFF

size: few
V: TRBV6-1
J: TRBJ2-3
D: NA
DNA: TGTGCCAGCAGTGGGGAGGGGGGGGATACGCAGTATTTT
CDR3: CASSGEGGDTQYF

size: NA
V: TRBV6-5
J: TRBJ1-1
D: TRBD1
DNA: TGTGCCAGCAGTTACGGGACAGGAGGGAACACTGAAGCTTTCTTT
CDR3: CASSYGTGGNTEAFF

size: NA
V: TRBV19
J: TRBJ1-4
D: NA
DNA: TGTGCCAGTAGTATAATAATGGGGCTTAATGAAAAACTGTTTTTT
CDR3: CASSIIMGLNEKLFF

size: NA
V: TRBV6-1
J: TRBJ2-3
D: TRBD1
DNA: TGTGCCGTGCCAACCAGGACAGGGGGGACAGATACGCAGTATTTT
CDR3: CAVPTRTGGTDTQYF

size: NA
V: TRBV7-9
J: TRBJ1-6
D: NA
DNA: TGTTCCAGCAGCTTAGACACCGGGTCCCCCCTCCACTTT
CDR3: CSSSLDTGSPLHF

size: NA
V: TRBV14
J: TRBJ2-7
D: NA
DNA: TGTGCCAGCAGCCACCCACCTATCACCTACGAGCAGTACTTC
CDR3: CASSHPPITYEQYF

size: NA
V: TRBV27
J: TRBJ2-2
D: NA
DNA: TGTGCCAGCACTTGGGGAGGACCGAACACCGGGGAGCTGTTTTTT
CDR3: CASTWGGPNTGELFF

size: NA
V: TRBV10-1
J: TRBJ2-2
D: NA
DNA: TGCGCCAGCAGTGAGGGGTCGGGTACCGGGGAGCTGTTTTTT
CDR3: CASSEGSGTGELFF

size: few
V: TRBV9
J: TRBJ1-1
D: NA
DNA: TGTGCCAGCAGCGAAAGGACAGAGATGAACACTGAAGCTTTCTTT
CDR3: CASSERTEMNTEAFF

size: once
V: TRBV19
J: TRBJ2-2
D: NA
DNA: TGTGCCAATAGTATGCCCCGGGGAAACTCCTGGGGCACCGGGGAGCTGTTTTTT
CDR3: CANSMPRGNSWGTGELFF

size: NA
V: TRBV5-8
J: TRBJ2-1
D: NA
DNA: TGTGCCAGCAGCCCCGTCCGGGGAGGGGGGAATGAGCAGTTCTTC
CDR3: CASSPVRGGGNEQFF

size: NA
V: TRBV30
J: TRBJ1-5
D: NA
DNA: TGTGCCTGGGGGACAAGAGATCAGCCCCAGCATTTT
CDR3: CAWGTRDQPQHF

size: once
V: TRBV6-5
J: TRBJ2-3
D: TRBD2
DNA: TGTGCCAGCAGGGGACTAGGGGCCTACACAGATACGCAGTATTTT
CDR3: CASRGLGAYTDTQYF

size: NA
V: TRBV12-1
J: TRBJ2-1
D: NA
DNA: TGTGCCATCAGCCGCATCCCGACTAGCGGGACCGGTACAGGTGAGCAGTTCTTC
CDR3: CAISRIPTSGTGTGEQFF